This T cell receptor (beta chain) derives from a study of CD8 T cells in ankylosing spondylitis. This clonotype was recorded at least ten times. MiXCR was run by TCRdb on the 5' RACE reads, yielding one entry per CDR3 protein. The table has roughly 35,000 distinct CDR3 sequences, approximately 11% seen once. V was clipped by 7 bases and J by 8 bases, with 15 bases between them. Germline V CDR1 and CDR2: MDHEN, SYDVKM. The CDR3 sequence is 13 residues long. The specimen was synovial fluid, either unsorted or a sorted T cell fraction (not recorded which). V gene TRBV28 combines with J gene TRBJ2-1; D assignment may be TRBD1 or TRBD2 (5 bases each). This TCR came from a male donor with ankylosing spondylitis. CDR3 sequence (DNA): TGTGCCAGCAAAGGAGGCAGGGTGGATGAGCAGTTCTTC. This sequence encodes CASKGGRVDEQFF.